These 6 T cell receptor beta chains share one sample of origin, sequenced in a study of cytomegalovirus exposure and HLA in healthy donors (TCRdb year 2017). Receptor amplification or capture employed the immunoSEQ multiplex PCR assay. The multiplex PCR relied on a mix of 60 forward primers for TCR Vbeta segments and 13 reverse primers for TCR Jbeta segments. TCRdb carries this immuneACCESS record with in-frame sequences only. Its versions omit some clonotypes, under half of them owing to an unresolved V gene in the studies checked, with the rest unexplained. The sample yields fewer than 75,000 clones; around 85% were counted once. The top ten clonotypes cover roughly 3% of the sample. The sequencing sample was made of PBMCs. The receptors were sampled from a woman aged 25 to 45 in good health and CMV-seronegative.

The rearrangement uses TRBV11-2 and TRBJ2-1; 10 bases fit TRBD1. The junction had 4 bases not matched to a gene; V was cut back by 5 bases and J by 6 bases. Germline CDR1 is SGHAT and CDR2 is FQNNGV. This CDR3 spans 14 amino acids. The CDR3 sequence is CASSPRDRGNEQFF. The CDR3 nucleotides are TGTGCCAGCAGCCCTCGGGACAGGGGCAATGAGCAGTTCTTC.

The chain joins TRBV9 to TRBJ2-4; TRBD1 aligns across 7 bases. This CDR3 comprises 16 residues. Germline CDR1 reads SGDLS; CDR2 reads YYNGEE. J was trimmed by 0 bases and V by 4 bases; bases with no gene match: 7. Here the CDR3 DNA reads TGTGCCAGCAGCCCCCAGACAGGGAAAGCCAAAAACATTCAGTACTTC. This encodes CASSPQTGKAKNIQYF.

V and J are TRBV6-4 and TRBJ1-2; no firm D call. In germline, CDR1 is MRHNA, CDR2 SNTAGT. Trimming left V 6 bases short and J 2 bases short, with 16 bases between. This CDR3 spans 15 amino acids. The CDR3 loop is CASRELPGGNYGYTF. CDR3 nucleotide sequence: TGTGCCAGCAGGGAGCTACCTGGAGGGAACTATGGCTACACCTTC.

CDR3 loop: CSVEGLAGANEQFF. Here the CDR3 DNA reads TGCAGCGTTGAAGGACTAGCGGGAGCGAATGAGCAGTTCTTC. The genes are TRBV29-1 and TRBJ2-1; TRBD2 matches 12 bases. The junction had 2 bases not matched to a gene; V was cut back by 1 base and J by 7 bases. This CDR3 comprises 14 residues. Germline loops: CDR1 SQVTM, CDR2 ANQGSEA.

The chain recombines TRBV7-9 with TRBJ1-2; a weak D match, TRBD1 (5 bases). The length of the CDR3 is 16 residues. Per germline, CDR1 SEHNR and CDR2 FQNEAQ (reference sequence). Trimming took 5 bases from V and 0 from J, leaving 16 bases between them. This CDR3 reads CASSRAGQRANYGYTF. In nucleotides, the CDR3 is TGTGCCAGCAGCCGTGCGGGGCAGCGAGCTAACTATGGCTACACCTTC. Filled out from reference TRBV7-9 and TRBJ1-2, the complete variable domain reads DTGVSQNPRHKITKRGQNVTFRCDPISEHNRLYWYRQTLGQGPEFLTYFQNEAQLEKSRLLSDRFSAERPKGSFSTLEIQRTEQGDSAMYLCASSRAGQRANYGYTFGSGTRLTVV.

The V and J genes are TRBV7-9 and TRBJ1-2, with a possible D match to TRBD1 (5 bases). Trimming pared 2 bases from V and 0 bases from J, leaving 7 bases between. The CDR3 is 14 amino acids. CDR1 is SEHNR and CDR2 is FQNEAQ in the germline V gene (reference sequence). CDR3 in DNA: TGTGCCAGCAGCTTACAGGGATCTAACTATGGCTACACCTTC. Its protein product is CASSLQGSNYGYTF.